This T cell receptor (beta chain) was identified during a study of CD8+ T cells in alopecia areata. Overall study: Twice daily, treated patients received 5 to 10 mg of oral tofacitinib. The drug, tofacitinib, lasted 6 to 18 months, followed by 6 months off drug.

Germline CDR1 reads LNHDA; CDR2 reads SQIVND (reference sequence). The CDR3 totals 19 residues. V lost 2 bases, J lost 0 bases, and 10 bases stayed unmatched. For this clone: What it binds is unknown.

Study observations and caveats: Mice showed clearer TCR sharing than patients did, a gap that was possibly HLA-related. Especially in alopecia totalis/universalis, lesional scalp showed greater clonality than normal scalp did.

cDNA prepared by RNA extraction and subsequent reverse transcription served as the template for sequencing. Measured with immunoSEQ multiplex PCR; TCRdb has only the in-frame clones, and not every one. The sample lists over 100,000 clones, more than 40% occurring once. The source was CD8+ T cells sorted from blood, collected at week 0. The chain employs TRBV19 and TRBJ2-6; TRBD1 agrees at 7 bases. This TCR came from a human donor with alopecia areata. CDR3 sequence: CASSINPRQGYSGANVLTF. Written as DNA, the CDR3 is TGTGCCAGTAGTATAAACCCCCGACAGGGCTACTCTGGGGCCAACGTCCTGACTTTC. Using reference TRBV19 and TRBJ2-6 for the parts outside the CDR3, the full variable domain is DGGITQSPKYLFRKEGQNVTLSCEQNLNHDAMYWYRQDPGQGLRLIYYSQIVNDFQKGDIAEGYSVSREKKESFPLTVTSAQKNPTAFYLCASSINPRQGYSGANVLTFGAGSRLTVL.